This entry lists 10 T cell receptor beta chains sequenced from one sample in a study of OX40 agonist ivuxolimab in advanced cancers. This table comes from immunoSEQ multiplex PCR, and its TCRdb copy is limited to in-frame clones, with some not included. Found here are roughly 32,000 clones, about four fifths of them singletons; the top ten hold under 25%. The sample was CD4+ or CD8+ T cells sorted from blood, taken in a trial of the OX40 agonist ivuxolimab. These receptors were taken from an adult with an advanced solid tumor such as melanoma, head and neck, liver or kidney cancer.

The rearrangement joins TRBV28 to TRBJ2-3; a weak D match, TRBD2 (6 bases). There are 15 residues in the CDR3. Germline V CDR1 and CDR2: MDHEN, SYDVKM. Deletions cut 2 bases from V and 1 base from J, with 10 bases between. The CDR3 loop reads CASSLGGSGTDTQYF. The CDR3 coding sequence is TGTGCCAGCAGTTTAGGAGGGTCTGGCACAGATACGCAGTATTTT.

J is TRBJ2-1 and V is TRBV11-2; D is possibly TRBD2 (6 bases). Germline V gene lookup returns CDR1 SGHAT and CDR2 FQNNGV. The V end lost 4 bases, the J end lost 5 bases, and 21 bases lay between the germline ends. This CDR3 is 17 amino acids long. The DNA for the CDR3 is TGTGCCAGCAGCTCAACCTCGGGTAGAAAGCGGGACAATGAGCAGTTCTTC. This encodes CASSSTSGRKRDNEQFF.

This clone came up once. The CDR3 DNA follows: TGTGCCAGCCGTCCGGGGGACAGGGGTACAGATACGCAGTATTTT. Its protein is CASRPGDRGTDTQYF. This chain uses TRBV9 with TRBJ2-3, with TRBD1 identical over 10 bases. The length of the CDR3 is 15 residues. The trim removed 7 bases at V and 3 bases at J, leaving 8 bases unmatched. Germline V gene lookup returns CDR1 SGDLS and CDR2 YYNGEE. Filled out from reference TRBV9 and TRBJ2-3, the complete variable domain reads DSGVTQTPKHLITATGQRVTLRCSPRSGDLSVYWYQQSLDQGLQFLIQYYNGEERAKGNILERFSAQQFPDLHSELNLSSLELGDSALYFCASRPGDRGTDTQYFGPGTRLTVL.

V gene TRBV6-5 combines with J gene TRBJ2-7; no firm D call. The V and J ends lost 2 bases and 0 bases respectively, with 11 bases between them. Germline CDR1 and CDR2: MNHEY and SVGAGI. This CDR3 has 15 amino acids. CDR3 loop: CASSYRLSSSYEQYF. DNA for the CDR3: TGTGCCAGCAGTTACCGGCTGAGTAGCTCCTACGAGCAGTACTTC.

This chain joins TRBV15 and TRBJ1-4; no reliable D call. The CDR3 loop spans 12 amino acids. Germline V gene lookup returns CDR1 LNHNV and CDR2 YYDKDF (reference sequence). Trimming stripped 5 bases from V and 8 bases from J, with 9 bases between. CDR3 sequence: CATSQRGEKLFF. CDR3 bases: TGTGCCACCAGCCAGCGCGGGGAAAAACTGTTTTTT.

The chain is built from TRBV14 and TRBJ2-6; D is unresolved. V was shortened by 1 base and J by 3 bases, with 1 base between the two germline ends. Germline V lookup: CDR1 SGHDN, CDR2 FVKESK. The CDR3 has 13 residues. DNA of the CDR3: TGTGCCAGCAGCCAAGTTGGGGCCAACGTCCTGACTTTC. Translation: CASSQVGANVLTF.

This chain connects TRBV7-8 to TRBJ1-6, with D possibly being TRBD1 (5 bases). The CDR3 has 18 residues. CDR1 is SGHVS and CDR2 is FQNEAQ in the germline V gene. Trimming removed 4 bases from V and 2 bases from J, with 18 bases in between. The CDR3 sequence: CASSSNQGLGAYNSPLHF. CDR3 nucleotides: TGTGCCAGCAGCTCGAACCAGGGCCTAGGAGCCTATAATTCACCCCTCCACTTT.

The V gene is TRBV7-9, the J gene TRBJ2-7; D call uncertain. The CDR3 sequence is 13 residues long. Deletions cut 6 bases from V and 4 bases from J, with 13 bases between. Germline CDR1 and CDR2: SEHNR and FQNEAQ (reference sequence). The CDR3 nucleotides are TGTGCCAGCAGGTCGGCAGCCTCTTACGAGCAGTACTTC. It translates to CASRSAASYEQYF.

The genes are TRBV27 and TRBJ1-1, with TRBD1 identical over 9 bases. V shed 5 bases, J shed 3 bases, and the junction held 4 bases outside the gene matches. CDR3 length: 14 residues. Germline CDR1 reads MNHEY; CDR2 reads SMNVEV (reference sequence). In DNA, the CDR3 is TGTGCCAGCAGTGTATGGACAGGGGACACTGAAGCTTTCTTT. It encodes CASSVWTGDTEAFF.

Many counts were recorded for this clone. The chain links TRBV4-3 to TRBJ1-1, with D maybe TRBD1 (6 bases). Trimming stripped 1 base from V and 1 base from J, with 13 bases between. CDR3 size: 16 residues. Germline V CDR1 and CDR2: LGHNA, YSLEER. The CDR3 loop reads CASSQVGWGANTEAFF. Here the CDR3 DNA reads TGCGCCAGCAGCCAAGTCGGATGGGGGGCGAACACTGAAGCTTTCTTT.